The T cell receptor beta chain described here comes from a study of blood T cell repertoires in COVID-19. Study context: Material from acute and convalescent COVID-19 was sourced from the United States, Italy and Spain. The cDNA or gDNA used as material had been derived from T cells, B-cell-depleted T cells, or PBMCs.

Some clones are missing from TCRdb's copy, which holds only in-frame ones; the method was immunoSEQ multiplex PCR. The table has around 360,000 clones, about 89% seen once; the top ten hold 8.5% to 12%. The J segment lost 5 bases and the V segment lost 5 bases, leaving 7 bases of the junction unmatched. The length of the CDR3 is 15 residues. CDR1 LNHDA and CDR2 SQIVND come from the germline V gene (reference sequence). Enrolled during active infection, Seattle patients were then followed longitudinally. The source is a woman aged 30 to 39 with COVID-19, enrolled during active disease. The chain joins TRBV19 to TRBJ2-2; the match to TRBD2 covers 8 bases. Material: peripheral blood. CDR3 amino acids: CASSGSGSLTGELFF. CDR3 DNA: TGTGCCAGTAGTGGGAGCGGGAGTTTAACCGGGGAGCTGTTTTTT.